This T cell receptor (beta chain) was captured by sequencing in a study of T cells in Graves' hyperthyroidism and ophthalmopathy. Study-wide results and caveats: The model identified upcoming ophthalmopathy a median around 7.1 months ahead of onset. Most clonotypes expanded in thyroid above 0.001 were likewise present in blood.

This clonotype occurred many times. Its specificity is not known. The study left out patients who had uncontrolled infection, other autoimmune disease, pregnancy or lactation. This CDR3 has 13 amino acids. V was cut by 2 bases and J by 7 bases, with 12 bases left in between. Germline CDR1 reads GTSNPN; CDR2 reads SVGIG (reference sequence). Amplification targeted TCR beta CDR3 regions from RNA transcripts. With the HTBI primer set, the TCR CDR3 went through a first round of RT-PCR. TCRdb analysed the multiplex PCR reads with MiXCR anew, one entry per CDR3 protein. The table includes 490,000 or so distinct CDR3 sequences, about 20% detected once.

This receptor was obtained from a man between 35 and 55 years old with Graves' ophthalmopathy. Sequencing was performed on blood. This sequence joins TRBV30 and TRBJ1-5, with TRBD1 as a possible D gene (5 bases). CDR3 coding DNA: TGTGCCTGGAGTTCGGGGGGAATGCAGCCCCAGCATTTT. It translates to CAWSSGGMQPQHF.